This entry features one T cell receptor beta chain sequence. A second PCR, run for about 6 to 11 cycles, used a sample-barcoded 5' primer plus a J-beta primer mix. Tags on each cDNA molecule came from a template-switch adaptor with 12 random nucleotides. Researchers report that each sample yielded at least 2.5 million CDR3-containing paired-end reads. TCRdb passed the 5' RACE reads through MiXCR, listing each CDR3 protein once. The table has around 670,000 distinct CDR3 sequences, about 30% seen once. The data originate from a study of blood T cells in healthy people across ages. Trimming took 3 bases from V and 8 from J; bases not matched to a gene: 9. There are 14 residues in the CDR3. The germline V gene encodes CDR1 SGHVS and CDR2 FQNEAQ.

Sample: blood. The genes are TRBV7-8 and TRBJ1-2; 7 nucleotides agree with TRBD1. The TCR was taken from a woman aged 80 or over in good health. The CDR3 protein is CASSLMTGRSGYTF. DNA of the CDR3: TGTGCCAGCAGCTTGATGACAGGGAGGTCCGGCTACACCTTC.